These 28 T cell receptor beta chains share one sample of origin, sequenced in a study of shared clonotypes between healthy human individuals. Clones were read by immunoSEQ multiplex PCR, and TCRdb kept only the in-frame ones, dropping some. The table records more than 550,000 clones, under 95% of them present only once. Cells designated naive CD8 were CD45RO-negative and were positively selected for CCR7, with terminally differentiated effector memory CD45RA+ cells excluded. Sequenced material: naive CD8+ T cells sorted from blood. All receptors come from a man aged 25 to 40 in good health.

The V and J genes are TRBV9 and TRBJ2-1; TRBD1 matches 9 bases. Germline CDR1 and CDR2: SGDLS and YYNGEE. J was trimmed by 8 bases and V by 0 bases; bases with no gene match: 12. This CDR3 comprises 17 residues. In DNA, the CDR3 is TGTGCCAGCAGCGTAGGATCCTTGGACAGGGGAGATCATGAGCAGTTCTTC. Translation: CASSVGSLDRGDHEQFF.

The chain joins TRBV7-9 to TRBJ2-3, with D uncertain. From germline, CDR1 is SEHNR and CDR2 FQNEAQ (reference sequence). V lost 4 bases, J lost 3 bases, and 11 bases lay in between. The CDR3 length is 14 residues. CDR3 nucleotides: TGTGCCAGCAGCTACCCAATAACTACAGATACGCAGTATTTT. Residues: CASSYPITTDTQYF.

CDR3 sequence reads: CASSIDLGTGNTIYF. CDR3 DNA: TGTGCCAGTAGTATAGATCTTGGTACTGGAAACACCATATATTTT. V gene TRBV19 combines with J gene TRBJ1-3; no definite D call. Germline CDR1 reads LNHDA; CDR2 reads SQIVND (reference sequence). Trimming left V 0 bases short and J 2 bases short, with 8 bases between. This CDR3 is 15 amino acids long. Full variable domain (remainder filled in from reference TRBV19 and TRBJ1-3): DGGITQSPKYLFRKEGQNVTLSCEQNLNHDAMYWYRQDPGQGLRLIYYSQIVNDFQKGDIAEGYSVSREKKESFPLTVTSAQKNPTAFYLCASSIDLGTGNTIYFGEGSWLTVV.

The CDR3 is CASSSEGLSNQPQHF. In nucleotides, the CDR3 is TGTGCCAGCAGTTCTGAGGGGTTAAGCAATCAGCCCCAGCATTTT. The genes are TRBV28 and TRBJ1-5; TRBD1 might be the D (5 bases). V was shortened by 4 bases and J by 1 base, with 11 bases between the two germline ends. This CDR3 has 15 amino acids. The germline V gene has CDR1 MDHEN and CDR2 SYDVKM.

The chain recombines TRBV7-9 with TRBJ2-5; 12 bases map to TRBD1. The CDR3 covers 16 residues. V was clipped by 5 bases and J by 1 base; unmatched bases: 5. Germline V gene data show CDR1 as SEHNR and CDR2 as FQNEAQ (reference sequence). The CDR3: CASSPRDRGLQETQYF. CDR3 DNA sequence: TGTGCCAGCAGCCCCCGGGACAGGGGGCTCCAAGAGACCCAGTACTTC.

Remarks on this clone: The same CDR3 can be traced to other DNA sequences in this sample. The CDR3 loop is CASSGRGLNTEAFF. CDR3 in DNA: TGTGCCAGCAGTGGTAGAGGGCTGAACACTGAAGCTTTCTTT. J is TRBJ1-1 and V is TRBV6-1, with D hard to call. CDR3 length: 14 amino acids. Germline-derived CDR1 and CDR2 are MNHNS and SASEGT. V dropped 4 bases and J dropped 0 bases, with 9 bases sitting between them.

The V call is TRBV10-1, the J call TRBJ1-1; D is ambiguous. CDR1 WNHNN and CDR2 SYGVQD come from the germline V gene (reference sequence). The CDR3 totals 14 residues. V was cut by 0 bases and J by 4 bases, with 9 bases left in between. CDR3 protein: CASSESGMATEAFF. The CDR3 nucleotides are TGCGCCAGCAGTGAGTCAGGGATGGCCACTGAAGCTTTCTTT.

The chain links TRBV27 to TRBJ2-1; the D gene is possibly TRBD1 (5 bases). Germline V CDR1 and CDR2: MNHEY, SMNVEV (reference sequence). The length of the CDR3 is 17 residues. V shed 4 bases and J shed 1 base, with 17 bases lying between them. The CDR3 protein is CASSSPKGLKSYNEQFF. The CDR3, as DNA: TGTGCCAGCAGTTCGCCCAAGGGGCTTAAATCCTACAATGAGCAGTTCTTC.

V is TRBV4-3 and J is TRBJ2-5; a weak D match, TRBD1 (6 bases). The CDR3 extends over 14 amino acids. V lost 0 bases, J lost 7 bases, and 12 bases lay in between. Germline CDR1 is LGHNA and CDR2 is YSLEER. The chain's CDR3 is CASSQDRGTGTQYF. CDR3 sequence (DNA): TGCGCCAGCAGCCAAGATAGGGGGACGGGGACCCAGTACTTC.

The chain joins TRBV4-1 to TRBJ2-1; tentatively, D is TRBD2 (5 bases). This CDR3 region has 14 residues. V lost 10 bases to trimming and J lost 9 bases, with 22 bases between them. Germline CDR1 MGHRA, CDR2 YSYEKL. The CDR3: CATSPGLGSAEQFF. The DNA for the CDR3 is TGCGCCACCTCCCCGGGATTGGGGTCGGCTGAGCAGTTCTTC.

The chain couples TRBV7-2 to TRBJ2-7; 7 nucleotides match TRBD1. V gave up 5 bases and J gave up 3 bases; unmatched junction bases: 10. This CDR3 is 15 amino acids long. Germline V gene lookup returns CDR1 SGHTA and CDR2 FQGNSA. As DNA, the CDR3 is TGTGCCAGCAGCCGGCTGACAGGGAATAGCTACGAGCAGTACTTC. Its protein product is CASSRLTGNSYEQYF.

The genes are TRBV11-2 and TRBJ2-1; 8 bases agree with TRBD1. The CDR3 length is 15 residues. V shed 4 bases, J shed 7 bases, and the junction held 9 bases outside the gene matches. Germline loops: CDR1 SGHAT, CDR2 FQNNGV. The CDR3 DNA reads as TGTGCCAGCAGCTCAAAACGGACAGGGACGAATGAGCAGTTCTTC. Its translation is CASSSKRTGTNEQFF.

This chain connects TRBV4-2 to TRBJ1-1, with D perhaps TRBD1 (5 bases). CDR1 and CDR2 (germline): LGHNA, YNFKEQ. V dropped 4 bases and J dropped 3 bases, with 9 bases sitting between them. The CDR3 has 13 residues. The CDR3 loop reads CASSPVGDTEAFF. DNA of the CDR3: TGTGCCAGCAGCCCGGTGGGGGACACTGAAGCTTTCTTT.

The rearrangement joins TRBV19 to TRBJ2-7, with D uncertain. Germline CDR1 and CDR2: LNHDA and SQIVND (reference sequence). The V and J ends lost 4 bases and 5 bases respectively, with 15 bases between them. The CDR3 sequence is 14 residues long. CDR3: CASSNSLVSHEQYF. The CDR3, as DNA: TGTGCCAGTAGTAATTCGCTAGTATCCCACGAGCAGTACTTC. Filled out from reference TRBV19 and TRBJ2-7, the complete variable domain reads DGGITQSPKYLFRKEGQNVTLSCEQNLNHDAMYWYRQDPGQGLRLIYYSQIVNDFQKGDIAEGYSVSREKKESFPLTVTSAQKNPTAFYLCASSNSLVSHEQYFGPGTRLTVT.

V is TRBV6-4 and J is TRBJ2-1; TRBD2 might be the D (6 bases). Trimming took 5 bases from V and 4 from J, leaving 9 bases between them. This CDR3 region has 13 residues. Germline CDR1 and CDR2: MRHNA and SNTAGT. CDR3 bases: TGTGCCAGCAGTCAGGGACTGTACAATGAGCAGTTCTTC. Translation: CASSQGLYNEQFF.

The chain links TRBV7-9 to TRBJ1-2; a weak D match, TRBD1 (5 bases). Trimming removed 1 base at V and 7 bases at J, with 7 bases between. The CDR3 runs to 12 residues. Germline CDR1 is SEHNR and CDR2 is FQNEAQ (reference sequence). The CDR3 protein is CASSLVGVGYTF. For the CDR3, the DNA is TGTGCCAGCAGCTTAGTGGGGGTTGGCTACACCTTC.

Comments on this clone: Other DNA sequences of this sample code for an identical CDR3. The CDR3 DNA follows: TGTGCCAGCAGCTTAGGGGTCAATCAGCCCCAGCATTTT. It is translated as CASSLGVNQPQHF. The chain is built from TRBV7-6 and TRBJ1-5; D ambiguous. Trimming removed 1 base from V and 3 bases from J, with 4 bases in between. Germline V gene data show CDR1 as SGHVS and CDR2 as FNYEAQ. This CDR3 has 13 amino acids.

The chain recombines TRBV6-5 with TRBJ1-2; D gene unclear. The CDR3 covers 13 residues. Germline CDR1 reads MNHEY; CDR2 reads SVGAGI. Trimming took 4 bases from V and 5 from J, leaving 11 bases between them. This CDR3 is CASSSGLVYGYTF. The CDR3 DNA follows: TGTGCCAGCAGTTCTGGACTGGTTTATGGCTACACCTTC.

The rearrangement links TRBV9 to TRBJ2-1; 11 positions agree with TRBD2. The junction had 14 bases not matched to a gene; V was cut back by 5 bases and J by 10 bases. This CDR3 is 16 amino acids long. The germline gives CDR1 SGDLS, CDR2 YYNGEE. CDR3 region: CASRFARLAGLREQFF. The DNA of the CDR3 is TGTGCCAGCAGGTTCGCCCGACTAGCGGGGCTGAGGGAGCAGTTCTTC.

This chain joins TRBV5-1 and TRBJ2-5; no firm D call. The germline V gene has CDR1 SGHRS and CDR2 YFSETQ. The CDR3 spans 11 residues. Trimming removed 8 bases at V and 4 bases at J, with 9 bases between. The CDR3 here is CASPMRETQYF. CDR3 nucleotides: TGCGCCAGTCCCATGAGAGAGACCCAGTACTTC.

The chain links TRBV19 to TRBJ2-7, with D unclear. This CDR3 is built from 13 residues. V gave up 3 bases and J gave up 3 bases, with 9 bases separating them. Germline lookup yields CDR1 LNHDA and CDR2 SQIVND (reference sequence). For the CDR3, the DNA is TGTGCCAGTAGTATCCGACACTTCTACGAGCAGTACTTC. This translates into CASSIRHFYEQYF.

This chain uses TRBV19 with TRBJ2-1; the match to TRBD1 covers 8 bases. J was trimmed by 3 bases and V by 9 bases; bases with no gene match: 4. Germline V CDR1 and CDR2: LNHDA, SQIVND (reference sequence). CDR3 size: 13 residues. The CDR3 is CASAGTGYNEQFF. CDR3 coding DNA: TGTGCCAGCGCCGGGACAGGCTACAATGAGCAGTTCTTC.

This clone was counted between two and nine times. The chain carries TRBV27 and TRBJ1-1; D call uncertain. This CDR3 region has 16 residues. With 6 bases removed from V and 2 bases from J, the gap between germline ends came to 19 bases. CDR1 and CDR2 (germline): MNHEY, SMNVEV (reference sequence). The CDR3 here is CASSHHTLDRNTEAFF. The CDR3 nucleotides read TGTGCCAGCAGCCACCATACGCTCGACCGAAACACTGAAGCTTTCTTT.

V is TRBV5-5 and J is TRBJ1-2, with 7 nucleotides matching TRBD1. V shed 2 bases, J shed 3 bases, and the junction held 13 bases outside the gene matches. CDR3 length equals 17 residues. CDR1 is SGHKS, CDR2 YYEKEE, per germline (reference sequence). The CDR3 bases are TGTGCCAGCAGCTTCTATGTGGCAGGGGGGCTGGACTATGGCTACACCTTC. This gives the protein CASSFYVAGGLDYGYTF.

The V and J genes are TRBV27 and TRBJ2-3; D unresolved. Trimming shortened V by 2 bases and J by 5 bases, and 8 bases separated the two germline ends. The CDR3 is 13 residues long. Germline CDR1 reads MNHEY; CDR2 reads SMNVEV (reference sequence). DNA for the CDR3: TGTGCCAGCAGTTTACCCCCCGGAGATACGCAGTATTTT. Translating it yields CASSLPPGDTQYF.

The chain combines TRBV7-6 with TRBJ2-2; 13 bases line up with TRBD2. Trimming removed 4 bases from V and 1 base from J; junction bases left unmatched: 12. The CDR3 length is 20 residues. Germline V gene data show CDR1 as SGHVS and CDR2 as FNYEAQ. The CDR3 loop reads CASSSSPGTSGEENTGELFF. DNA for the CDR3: TGTGCCAGCAGCTCCTCCCCCGGGACTAGCGGGGAGGAGAACACCGGGGAGCTGTTTTTT. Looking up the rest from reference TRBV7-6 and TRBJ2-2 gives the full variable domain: GAGVSQSPRYKVTKRGQDVALRCDPISGHVSLYWYRQALGQGPEFLTYFNYEAQQDKSGLPNDRFSAERPEGSISTLTIQRTEQRDSAMYRCASSSSPGTSGEENTGELFFGEGSRLTVL.

This CDR3 is CASSLRTSVQDTQYF. As DNA, the CDR3 is TGTGCCAGCAGTTTAAGGACTAGCGTTCAAGATACGCAGTATTTT. The genes are TRBV27 and TRBJ2-3; 9 bases agree with TRBD2. With 2 bases clipped from V and 5 bases from J, the junction kept 5 bases outside the gene matches. This CDR3 has 15 residues. The germline CDR1 and CDR2 sequences are MNHEY and SMNVEV (reference sequence).

The DNA of the CDR3 is TGTGCCAGCAGCCTACTAGCGGGAGGCGGGTACGAGCAGTACTTC. Protein: CASSLLAGGGYEQYF. The V gene is TRBV5-4, the J gene TRBJ2-7; 12 positions agree with TRBD2. Trimming at V came to 4 bases and at J to 4 bases, leaving 6 bases not matched to a gene. Germline-derived CDR1 and CDR2 are SGHNT and YYREEE (reference sequence). The CDR3 totals 15 residues. Filled out from reference TRBV5-4 and TRBJ2-7, the complete variable domain reads ETGVTQSPTHLIKTRGQQVTLRCSSQSGHNTVSWYQQALGQGPQFIFQYYREEENGRGNFPPRFSGLQFPNYSSELNVNALELDDSALYLCASSLLAGGGYEQYFGPGTRLTVT.